These T cell receptor beta chains were read from a single sample in a study of metastatic and nonmetastatic thyroid tumors. TCRdb redid the clone calls on the PCR reads using MiXCR. The sample carries approximately 90,000 clones, 8.6% recorded once. The sample taken for sequencing was blood. These receptors were collected from a female donor with papillary thyroid cancer or a benign thyroid nodule (not recorded which). Some clones in this sample may be carry-over from other donors' samples. Both conserved end residues are part of each CDR3. D genes are given only for firm matches. Rows give clone size only sometimes, using once, few, many, or a class for an expanded clone.

abundance,j_gene,d_gene,v_gene,CDR3aa,CDR3nt
-,TRBJ2-5,-,TRBV3-1,CASSQVYRSQETQYF,TGTGCCAGCAGCCAAGTGTATCGGAGTCAAGAGACCCAGTACTTC
many,TRBJ2-5,-,TRBV28,CASSPAKGGETQYF,TGTGCCAGCAGCCCCGCAAAGGGGGGCGAGACCCAGTACTTC
many,TRBJ1-2,TRBD1,TRBV11-2,CASSLGTEGDYGYTF,TGTGCCAGCAGCTTGGGGACAGAAGGGGACTATGGCTACACCTTC
many,TRBJ1-2,-,TRBV3-1,CASSPGVYGYTF,TGTGCCAGCAGTCCCGGGGTCTATGGCTACACCTTC
many,TRBJ2-2,-,TRBV11-3,CASSLERGGELFF,TGTGCCAGCAGCTTAGAGCGGGGCGGGGAGCTGTTTTTT
medium-sized,TRBJ2-1,-,TRBV6-4,CASSEGPNNEQFF,TGTGCCAGCAGTGAGGGGCCCAACAATGAGCAGTTCTTC
many,TRBJ2-5,TRBD2,TRBV18,CASSPGTSGGETQYF,TGTGCCAGCTCACCCGGGACTAGCGGGGGTGAGACCCAGTACTTC
many,TRBJ2-3,TRBD2,TRBV13,CASSPRTSGDPVDTQYF,TGTGCCAGCAGCCCCCGGACTAGCGGGGACCCCGTCGATACGCAGTATTTT
many,TRBJ2-7,-,TRBV24-1,CATSEGYEQYF,TGTGCCACTTCGGAGGGGTACGAGCAGTACTTC
many,TRBJ1-5,TRBD1,TRBV12-5,CASGPGQGANQPQHF,TGTGCTAGTGGTCCGGGACAGGGGGCTAATCAGCCCCAGCATTTT
many,TRBJ1-5,TRBD1,TRBV6-1,CASTGGTNSNQPQHF,TGTGCCAGCACAGGGGGCACCAATAGCAATCAGCCCCAGCATTTT
-,TRBJ2-3,-,TRBV7-8,CASSQGNTNTDTQYF,TGTGCCAGCAGCCAGGGAAATACCAACACAGATACGCAGTATTTT
many,TRBJ1-3,-,TRBV4-1,CASSLTPAVSGNTIYF,TGCGCCAGCAGCCTCACCCCTGCCGTCTCTGGAAACACCATATATTTT
-,TRBJ2-3,TRBD2,TRBV13,CASSLGTSGDTDTQYF,TGTGCCAGCAGCTTGGGAACTAGCGGTGACACAGATACGCAGTATTTT
many,TRBJ2-3,TRBD1,TRBV6-4,CASSGGQGGTDTQYF,TGTGCCAGCAGTGGAGGACAGGGGGGCACAGATACGCAGTATTTT
many,TRBJ2-1,-,TRBV5-5,CASGGEPYEQFF,TGTGCCAGCGGCGGGGAACCGTATGAGCAGTTCTTC
-,TRBJ2-3,-,TRBV7-3,CASSLRGSRLTDTQYF,TGTGCCAGCAGCCTTCGTGGTAGCCGCCTCACAGATACGCAGTATTTT
many,TRBJ2-1,-,TRBV19,CASSIEGMGYNEQFF,TGTGCCAGTAGTATTGAGGGGATGGGATACAATGAGCAGTTCTTC
many,TRBJ2-7,TRBD1,TRBV7-9,CASAWPQGVDEQYF,TGTGCCAGCGCTTGGCCACAGGGGGTCGACGAGCAGTACTTC
-,TRBJ2-1,TRBD2,TRBV9,CASSVVSGTYNEQFF,TGTGCCAGCAGCGTAGTGAGCGGGACCTACAATGAGCAGTTCTTC
-,TRBJ1-6,-,TRBV6-1,CASRATRDSPLHF,TGTGCCAGCAGAGCCACTCGAGATTCACCCCTCCACTTT
-,TRBJ2-7,TRBD1,TRBV2,CASIPGTGYYEQYF,TGTGCCAGCATCCCCGGGACAGGATACTACGAGCAGTACTTC
many,TRBJ1-2,-,TRBV6-1,CASSDRQASNYGYTF,TGTGCCAGCAGTGACCGACAGGCCTCTAACTATGGCTACACCTTC
many,TRBJ2-3,-,TRBV30,CACSGVTDTQYF,TGTGCCTGTAGTGGGGTTACAGATACGCAGTATTTT
many,TRBJ1-3,-,TRBV28,CASSLTQGIAGNTIYF,TGTGCCAGCAGTTTAACCCAGGGAATCGCTGGAAACACCATATATTTT
many,TRBJ1-3,TRBD1,TRBV5-1,CASSLGYRGRGGNTIYF,TGCGCCAGCAGCTTGGGTTACAGGGGGCGCGGTGGAAACACCATATATTTT
many,TRBJ2-1,-,TRBV2,CASTPTRGASYNEQFF,TGTGCCAGCACCCCAACCCGGGGGGCTTCCTACAATGAGCAGTTCTTC
many,TRBJ2-3,TRBD2,TRBV6-2/TRBV6-3,CASSQRGSGGDTQYF,TGTGCCAGCAGCCAACGGGGTAGCGGGGGAGATACGCAGTATTTT
many,TRBJ1-2,-,TRBV3-1,CASSQGGQGNGYTF,TGTGCCAGCAGCCAGGGAGGTCAGGGGAATGGCTACACCTTC
-,TRBJ2-7,TRBD1,TRBV6-1,CASILIPRGREQYF,TGTGCCAGCATTTTGATCCCCAGGGGGCGTGAGCAGTACTTC
many,TRBJ2-7,-,TRBV5-1,CASSPGRFGEQYF,TGCGCCAGCAGCCCCGGACGATTTGGGGAGCAGTACTTC
many,TRBJ1-5,TRBD1,TRBV28,CASSFPRQGGNQPQHF,TGTGCCAGCAGTTTCCCCCGACAGGGAGGCAATCAGCCCCAGCATTTT
few,TRBJ2-7,-,TRBV9,CASSADSRSSYEQYF,TGTGCCAGCAGCGCAGACAGCCGCAGCTCCTACGAGCAGTACTTC
many,TRBJ2-7,-,TRBV7-2,CASSLIGGSYEQYF,TGTGCCAGCAGCTTAATCGGGGGCTCCTACGAGCAGTACTTC
many,TRBJ1-3,TRBD1,TRBV12-3/TRBV12-4,CASRITGGASGNTIYF,TGTGCCAGCAGAATAACAGGGGGGGCTTCTGGAAACACCATATATTTT
-,TRBJ1-6,TRBD1,TRBV11-2,CASSLRAGGSSYNSPLHF,TGTGCCAGCAGCTTACGGGCAGGGGGCTCATCGTATAATTCACCCCTCCACTTT
many,TRBJ2-3,-,TRBV9,CASSYVPTSTDTQYF,TGTGCCAGCAGTTATGTCCCGACTAGCACAGATACGCAGTATTTT
many,TRBJ2-1,TRBD1,TRBV6-4,CASSDGDSSYNEQFF,TGTGCCAGCAGTGACGGGGACAGCTCCTACAATGAGCAGTTCTTC
many,TRBJ1-2,-,TRBV6-5,CASSYGDHRGYTF,TGTGCCAGCAGTTACGGGGACCATCGGGGCTACACCTTC
-,TRBJ2-7,-,TRBV29-1,CSVGGLIFYEQYF,TGCAGCGTTGGAGGTCTAATTTTCTACGAGCAGTACTTC
-,TRBJ2-7,-,TRBV28,CASSSPAGSIFEQYF,TGTGCCAGCAGTTCCCCAGCCGGGAGTATCTTCGAGCAGTACTTC
few,TRBJ1-2,-,TRBV13,CASSISWSGYTF,TGTGCCAGCAGCATTTCGTGGAGTGGCTACACCTTC
many,TRBJ2-5,TRBD1,TRBV7-9,CASSSELGQAGTQYF,TGTGCCAGCAGCTCCGAGCTCGGACAGGCGGGGACCCAGTACTTC
many,TRBJ1-1,-,TRBV3-1,CASSQGGWDTEAFF,TGTGCCAGCAGCCAGGGAGGGTGGGACACTGAAGCTTTCTTT
many,TRBJ2-3,-,TRBV12-3/TRBV12-4,CASSFGDGRTDTQYF,TGTGCCAGCAGTTTTGGGGACGGACGCACAGATACGCAGTATTTT
few,TRBJ2-2,-,TRBV19,CASSLASDTGELFF,TGTGCCAGTAGTTTAGCGTCGGACACCGGGGAGCTGTTTTTT
-,TRBJ2-2,TRBD1,TRBV9,CASSAVQGATTGELFF,TGTGCCAGCAGCGCTGTACAGGGGGCGACCACCGGGGAGCTGTTTTTT
many,TRBJ1-1,TRBD1,TRBV7-9,CASSPGNRGRAFF,TGTGCCAGCAGCCCAGGGAACAGGGGGAGGGCTTTCTTT
many,TRBJ2-2,-,TRBV5-6,CASSLDPGVTGELFF,TGTGCCAGCAGCTTGGACCCCGGGGTCACCGGGGAGCTGTTTTTT
many,TRBJ1-2,-,TRBV5-6,CASRTGRVRYGYTF,TGTGCCAGCCGTACAGGGAGGGTAAGATATGGCTACACCTTC
many,TRBJ1-4,TRBD1,TRBV6-6,CASSYSGTGGEKLFF,TGTGCCAGCAGTTACTCCGGGACAGGGGGCGAAAAACTGTTTTTT
many,TRBJ2-6,-,TRBV5-1,CASSEGPGANVLTF,TGCGCCAGCAGCGAGGGCCCTGGGGCCAACGTCCTGACTTTC
few,TRBJ1-1,-,TRBV18,CASSTRESGNTEAFF,TGTGCCAGCTCAACCCGGGAATCGGGGAACACTGAAGCTTTCTTT
many,TRBJ1-2,TRBD1,TRBV20-1,CSAGGTGGGKGYTF,TGCAGTGCTGGAGGGACAGGGGGAGGGAAGGGCTACACCTTC
many,TRBJ2-2,-,TRBV12-3/TRBV12-4,CASLFAGRGTGELFF,TGTGCCAGCCTTTTTGCCGGCAGGGGCACCGGGGAGCTGTTTTTT